The 26 T cell receptor beta chains given below trace back to one sample, sequenced in a study of circulating and synovial CD4+ cells in juvenile arthritis. Generated by immunoSEQ multiplex PCR, the TCRdb table keeps only in-frame clones and is missing some. Altogether 30,000 or so clones are present, 90% to 95% being singletons, with the ten largest covering about 0.61%. Sequenced: CD4+ T cells from blood. The receptors stem from a human donor with juvenile idiopathic arthritis.

V is TRBV5-1 and J is TRBJ2-2; tentative D call: TRBD1 (5 bases). From germline, CDR1 is SGHRS and CDR2 YFSETQ. The germline V and J ends were trimmed by 4 bases and 2 bases, with 12 bases remaining between them. CDR3 size: 15 residues. CDR3 sequence reads: CASSPKGPNTGELFF. The CDR3 DNA is TGCGCCAGCAGCCCTAAGGGGCCCAACACCGGGGAGCTGTTTTTT.

This clone has just one count. The chain recombines TRBV10-3 with TRBJ2-5, with D unclear. V lost 6 bases and J lost 1, with 9 bases in between. The CDR3 covers 13 residues. Germline CDR1 reads ENHRY; CDR2 reads SYGVKD. The DNA for the CDR3 is TGTGCCATCAGAGCAGGTCTCCAAGAGACCCAGTACTTC. Residues: CAIRAGLQETQYF.

The chain has TRBV19 and TRBJ1-5; 8 bases match TRBD1. The ends lost 5 bases at V and 7 bases at J; junction bases unmatched: 10. The germline V gene encodes CDR1 LNHDA and CDR2 SQIVND (reference sequence). The CDR3 is 15 residues long. The CDR3 DNA reads TGTGCCAGTAGTCCCCTTGGACAGGGTGTACAGCCCCAGCATTTT. Amino acid sequence: CASSPLGQGVQPQHF.

The gene calls are TRBV5-1 and TRBJ2-2; 7 bases are shared with TRBD2. V dropped 2 bases and J dropped 1; count of bases not matched to a gene: 2. The CDR3 is 15 residues long. Germline V gene sequence: CDR1 SGHRS, CDR2 YFSETQ. CDR3 DNA: TGCGCCAGCAGCTTTTCTAGCGGGAACACCGGGGAGCTGTTTTTT. It specifies CASSFSSGNTGELFF.

V is TRBV4-2 and J is TRBJ2-3, with 10 nucleotides matching TRBD1. The length of the CDR3 is 16 residues. Germline CDR1 is LGHNA and CDR2 is YNFKEQ. With V trimmed by 1 base and J by 2 bases, 3 bases remained unmatched. CDR3 region: CASSQVGQGDTDTQYF. The CDR3 nucleotides read TGTGCCAGCAGCCAAGTCGGACAGGGGGACACAGATACGCAGTATTTT.

The gene calls are TRBV15 and TRBJ1-5; the D gene is possibly TRBD1 (6 bases). Germline V gene sequence: CDR1 LNHNV, CDR2 YYDKDF (reference sequence). Deletions cut 2 bases from V and 1 base from J, with 9 bases between. The CDR3 contains 15 residues. The CDR3 is CATSRQGTSNQPQHF. CDR3 nucleotide sequence: TGTGCCACCAGCAGACAGGGGACGAGCAATCAGCCCCAGCATTTT.

The chain employs TRBV7-3 and TRBJ1-1; D is undetermined. The CDR3 totals 13 residues. The germline gives CDR1 SGHTA, CDR2 FQGTGA. Deletions cut 2 bases from V and 1 base from J, with 5 bases between. The CDR3 DNA reads as TGTGCCAGCAGCTTATTCGGGAACACTGAAGCTTTCTTT. It yields the protein CASSLFGNTEAFF.

Concerning this clone itself: At one end the junction does not follow the germline gene, possibly because of a read error. Other DNA sequences in the same sample also yield this CDR3. The chain couples TRBV7-9 to TRBJ1-6; no definite D call. The CDR3 totals 19 residues. In germline, CDR1 is SEHNR, CDR2 FQNEAQ (reference sequence). CDR3 residues: CASSLAEGKAVSYNSPLHF. CDR3 in DNA: TGTGCCAGCAGCTTAGCGGAAGGGAAAGCGGTCTCCTATAATTCCCCCCTCCACTTT.

The gene calls are TRBV6-5 and TRBJ1-5, with TRBD1 matching over 8 bases. The CDR3 contains 14 residues. Germline assignment: CDR1 MNHEY and CDR2 SVGAGI. With V trimmed by 6 bases and J by 6 bases, 7 bases remained unmatched. In nucleotides, the CDR3 is TGTGCCAGCAGGCCTCAGGGGGCAGTTCAGCCCCAGCATTTT. Protein product: CASRPQGAVQPQHF.

The chain has TRBV11-3 and TRBJ2-1; 12 bases map to TRBD2. Per the germline V gene, CDR1 is SGHNT and CDR2 is YENEEA. The CDR3 runs to 15 residues. The trim removed 6 bases at V and 8 bases at J, leaving 8 bases unmatched. The DNA of the CDR3 is TGTGCCAGCAGTTCCCGACTAGCGGGAGTGCATGAGCAGTTCTTC. It yields the protein CASSSRLAGVHEQFF.

The chain's CDR3 is CAISKGVSYEQYF. The CDR3 nucleotides are TGTGCCATCAGCAAGGGGGTTTCCTACGAGCAGTACTTC. The V and J genes are TRBV10-3 and TRBJ2-7, with a possible D match to TRBD1 (6 bases). This CDR3 has 13 residues. CDR1 ENHRY and CDR2 SYGVKD come from the germline V gene. Trimming took off 6 bases at V and 1 base at J, with 10 bases between the two ends.

This CDR3 is CASSPTGNYGYTF. CDR3 nucleotide sequence: TGTGCCAGCAGCCCAACAGGAAACTATGGCTACACCTTC. The chain uses TRBV7-2 and TRBJ1-2, with a possible D match to TRBD1 (5 bases). The V gene lost 5 bases and the J gene lost 2 bases, with 9 bases spanning the gap. Germline V lookup: CDR1 SGHTA, CDR2 FQGNSA. The CDR3 extends over 13 amino acids.

This clone showed up just a few times. V and J are TRBV19 and TRBJ2-1, with 8 positions matching TRBD1. CDR3 length equals 17 residues. V trimming: 5 bases; J trimming: 8 bases; junction bases outside the gene matches: 17. Germline V gene data show CDR1 as LNHDA and CDR2 as SQIVND (reference sequence). The CDR3 DNA reads as TGTGCCAGTAGTTTCGGGAGTTGGACAGGGTATAAGGATGAGCAGTTCTTC. Its translation: CASSFGSWTGYKDEQFF.

The chain links TRBV28 to TRBJ1-1; 7 positions agree with TRBD1. The junction had 10 bases not matched to a gene; V was cut back by 6 bases and J by 9 bases. Germline V gives CDR1 MDHEN, CDR2 SYDVKM. The CDR3 covers 13 residues. The CDR3 region has the DNA TGTGCCAGCAGACACGGGACAGCGTTGAAAGCTTTCTTT. Its protein product is CASRHGTALKAFF. The entire variable domain, with the rest obtained from reference TRBV28 and TRBJ1-1, is as follows: DVKVTQSSRYLVKRTGEKVFLECVQDMDHENMFWYRQDPGLGLRLIYFSYDVKMKEKGDIPEGYSVSREKKERFSLILESASTNQTSMYLCASRHGTALKAFFGQGTRLTVV.

The rearrangement links TRBV19 to TRBJ1-5, with 8 bases matching TRBD1. J gave up 7 bases and V 3 bases, and 5 bases lay outside the gene matches. CDR3 length: 14 residues. Per the germline V gene, CDR1 is LNHDA and CDR2 is SQIVND (reference sequence). The CDR3, as DNA: TGTGCCAGTAGTATTGTGGCAGGGGGCCAGCCCCAGCATTTT. Its protein product is CASSIVAGGQPQHF.

The chain uses TRBV7-3 and TRBJ1-2; 7 bases are a match to TRBD1. In germline, CDR1 is SGHTA, CDR2 FQGTGA. CDR3 length: 16 residues. J lost 5 bases, V lost 2 bases, and 11 bases had no gene match. The CDR3 reads CASSLEGTVPGYGYTF. Here the CDR3 DNA reads TGTGCCAGCAGCTTAGAGGGGACAGTACCGGGATATGGCTACACCTTC.

The chain combines TRBV11-3 with TRBJ1-4; D is unclear. Trimming took 9 bases from V and 2 from J, leaving 22 bases between them. Germline V gives CDR1 SGHNT, CDR2 YENEEA. This CDR3 contains 17 residues. CDR3 sequence reads: CARQPRQDKDTNEKLFF. For the CDR3, the DNA is TGTGCCAGACAGCCAAGGCAGGATAAAGATACTAATGAAAAACTGTTTTTT.

The chain uses TRBV19 and TRBJ1-5; TRBD1 aligns across 11 bases. This CDR3 has 16 residues. V shed 6 bases and J 7 bases; nucleotides not matched to a gene: 11. The V gene's germline CDR1 is LNHDA and CDR2 SQIVND (reference sequence). DNA of the CDR3: TGTGCCAGTAGACCCAACGGACAGGGGGCTGGCCAGCCCCAGCATTTT. It yields the protein CASRPNGQGAGQPQHF. The full variable domain, completed using reference TRBV19 and TRBJ1-5, is DGGITQSPKYLFRKEGQNVTLSCEQNLNHDAMYWYRQDPGQGLRLIYYSQIVNDFQKGDIAEGYSVSREKKESFPLTVTSAQKNPTAFYLCASRPNGQGAGQPQHFGDGTRLSIL.

The V gene is TRBV5-6, the J gene TRBJ2-3, with D possibly matching TRBD1 (5 bases). CDR3 size: 14 residues. CDR1 is SGHDT and CDR2 is YYEEEE in the germline V gene. The V end lost 0 bases, the J end lost 4 bases, and 9 bases lay between the germline ends. The DNA for the CDR3 is TGTGCCAGCAGCTTGGGACAGTCTTCAGATACGCAGTATTTT. It translates to CASSLGQSSDTQYF. Together with reference TRBV5-6 and TRBJ2-3, the CDR3 gives the full variable domain: DAGVTQSPTHLIKTRGQQVTLRCSPKSGHDTVSWYQQALGQGPQFIFQYYEEEERQRGNFPDRFSGHQFPNYSSELNVNALLLGDSALYLCASSLGQSSDTQYFGPGTRLTVL.

This sequence joins TRBV6-5 and TRBJ1-2; D is unresolved. CDR3 length equals 13 residues. V lost 4 bases to trimming and J lost 6 bases, with 12 bases between them. Looked up from germline, CDR1 is MNHEY and CDR2 is SVGAGI. This chain's CDR3 is CASSSRRVDGYTF. For the CDR3, the DNA is TGTGCCAGCAGTTCGAGGAGGGTGGATGGCTACACCTTC.

The rearrangement uses TRBV9 and TRBJ1-4; D ambiguous. The germline CDR1 and CDR2 sequences are SGDLS and YYNGEE. Trimming took 0 bases from V and 0 from J, leaving 6 bases between them. The CDR3 covers 15 residues. The CDR3 sequence is CASSVDSTTNEKLFF. Written as DNA, the CDR3 is TGTGCCAGCAGCGTAGACTCGACAACTAATGAAAAACTGTTTTTT.

This chain uses TRBV9 with TRBJ2-3, with TRBD1 as a possible D gene (6 bases). The CDR3 has 13 amino acids. From germline, CDR1 is SGDLS and CDR2 YYNGEE. Trimming took 6 bases from V and 2 from J, leaving 10 bases between them. The CDR3 protein is CASTDRLTDTQYF. Written as DNA, the CDR3 is TGTGCCAGCACCGACAGGCTCACAGATACGCAGTATTTT.

The chain carries TRBV9 and TRBJ2-2; 12 bases match TRBD1. This CDR3 contains 17 residues. Unmatched junction bases numbered 7, after V lost 2 bases and J lost 5 bases. Germline CDR1 reads SGDLS; CDR2 reads YYNGEE. CDR3 in DNA: TGTGCCAGCAGCGTCCCGGGACAGGGGGCGGGAACCGGGGAGCTGTTTTTT. Its translation: CASSVPGQGAGTGELFF.

The chain combines TRBV9 with TRBJ2-7; 7 bases match TRBD1. The J segment lost 7 bases and the V segment lost 3 bases, leaving 16 bases of the junction unmatched. The V gene's germline CDR1 is SGDLS and CDR2 YYNGEE. The CDR3 is made up of 16 amino acids. The DNA of the CDR3 is TGTGCCAGCAGCGCAAGAGCACAGGGGTTACTACGGGAGCAGTACTTC. This translates into CASSARAQGLLREQYF.

The chain has TRBV10-3 and TRBJ2-2, with 14 positions matching TRBD2. This CDR3 has 18 amino acids. CDR1 is ENHRY and CDR2 is SYGVKD in the germline V gene. Trimming at V came to 7 bases and at J to 2 bases, leaving 9 bases not matched to a gene. Written as DNA, the CDR3 is TGTGCCATCACAGGGACTAGCGGGAGATTGGTAAACACCGGGGAGCTGTTTTTT. Translation: CAITGTSGRLVNTGELFF.

The chain joins TRBV7-2 to TRBJ2-7; weak D call: TRBD1 (6 bases). The CDR3 totals 16 residues. The V end lost 5 bases, the J end lost 0 bases, and 17 bases lay between the germline ends. Germline CDR1 SGHTA, CDR2 FQGNSA. The CDR3 spells CASSLLRIGGSYEQYF. The CDR3 DNA follows: TGTGCCAGCAGCCTACTTCGCATAGGGGGCTCCTACGAGCAGTACTTC.